This T cell receptor (beta chain) was identified during a study of OX40 agonist ivuxolimab in advanced cancers. Describing the broader study: Ivuxolimab was an agonistic, fully human IgG2 monoclonal antibody directed against OX40 (CD134), a costimulatory receptor. Intravenous ivuxolimab was administered to patients every 2 weeks at six dose levels: 0.01, 0.1, 0.3, 1.5, 3 and 10 mg/kg. Of the approximately 54 patients in dose escalation, around 20 had hepatocellular carcinoma, approximately 15 had melanoma, 9 had renal cell carcinoma and 9 had head and neck cancer. In the dose-escalation cohort, 70% to 90% of patients were male, and the mean age was approximately 60 years with a range of about 23 to 79. Patients were allowed to have had prior anti-PD-1, anti-PD-L1 or anti-CTLA-4 therapy, and around 40% of the dose-escalation patients had previously received checkpoint inhibitors. Three dose-escalation patients achieved partial responses, one with hepatocellular carcinoma and two with cutaneous melanoma. The point of sequencing TCRbeta in the periphery was to test whether ivuxolimab changed TCR sequence diversity and drove clonal T-cell expansion. The monotherapy dose-escalation portion (N of about 57 patients) of the phase I ivuxolimab trial is reported in the paper. The paper as a whole reports these results and caveats: In partial responders in the 0.1-3.0 mg/kg groups, normalized peripheral clonal expansion was found to be among the lowest, especially among CD8+ T cells. On average, CD8+ T cells showed more expanded clones than CD4+ T cells after ivuxolimab. At doses of 0.1 to 3.0 mg/kg, clonal expansion of both CD4+ and CD8+ T cells in blood was seen between baseline and week 6. Which antigens the clonally expanded peripheral T cells were specific for was not determined. Low levels of normalized T-cell clonal expansion were also seen in some patients who did not respond.

From the cysteine through the phenylalanine, the CDR3 covers 17 amino acids. This entry keeps only the CDR3 DNA: 51 bases, framed from base 1. Trimming accounts for 4 bases at V and 4 bases at J, while the number of junction bases matched to no gene is 9. Reading the germline V gene gives CDR1 LGHNA and CDR2 YSLEER. Genomic DNA was extracted from sorted cells for sequencing of the TCRbeta CDR3 region. The immunoSEQ Assay was used to sequence the TCRbeta CDR3 regions. Sourced from immuneACCESS, this table was stored by TCRdb with only in-frame sequences that have V and J called. A share of the clones is absent; for the studies checked, an unresolved V gene accounts for under half, and the remainder has no known explanation. The sample includes 45,000 to 60,000 clones, with 89% observed a single time. The biggest ten clones account for approximately 6% of the sample. Patients with autoimmune disease history or receiving systemic immunosuppression were excluded from the trial. Peripheral blood for TCR sequencing was drawn from every dose cohort at baseline, at cycle 4 day 1 and at cycle 7 day 1. Samples were obtained from an open-label, multicenter, first-in-human phase I dose-escalation trial of ivuxolimab. Adults with locally advanced or metastatic melanoma, renal cell carcinoma, hepatocellular carcinoma or head and neck squamous cell carcinoma were enrolled in the trial. Before TCR sequencing, CD4+ T cells and CD8+ T cells were sorted from peripheral blood as separate populations.

A word on this clone: The antigen this receptor binds is unknown. No much larger clone is present one base from it, and per-base qualities are unavailable.

The chain was built from TRBV4-3 and TRBJ2-3; 12 junctional bases match TRBD2. This TCR was recovered from an adult with an advanced solid tumor such as melanoma, head and neck, liver or kidney cancer. The starting material was CD4+ or CD8+ T cells sorted from blood, obtained in a trial of the OX40 agonist ivuxolimab. The DNA sequence is given as TGCGCCAGCAGCCCAAGGGAGACTAGCGGGAGACCAGATACGCAGTATTTT. This gives the protein CASSPRETSGRPDTQYF.